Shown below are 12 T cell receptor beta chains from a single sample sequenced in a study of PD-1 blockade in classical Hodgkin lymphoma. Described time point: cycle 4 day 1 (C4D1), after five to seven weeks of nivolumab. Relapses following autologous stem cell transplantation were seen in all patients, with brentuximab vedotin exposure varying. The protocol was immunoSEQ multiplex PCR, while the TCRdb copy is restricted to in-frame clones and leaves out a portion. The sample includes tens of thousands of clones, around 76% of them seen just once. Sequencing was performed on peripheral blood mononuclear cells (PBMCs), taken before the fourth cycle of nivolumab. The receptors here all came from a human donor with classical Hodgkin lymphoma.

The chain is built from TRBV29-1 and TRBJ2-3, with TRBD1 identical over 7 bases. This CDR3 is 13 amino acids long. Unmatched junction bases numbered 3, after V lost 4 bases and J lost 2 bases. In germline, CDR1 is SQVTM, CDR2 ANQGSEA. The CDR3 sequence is CSVADRDTDTQYF. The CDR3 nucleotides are TGCAGCGTTGCTGACAGGGACACAGATACGCAGTATTTT.

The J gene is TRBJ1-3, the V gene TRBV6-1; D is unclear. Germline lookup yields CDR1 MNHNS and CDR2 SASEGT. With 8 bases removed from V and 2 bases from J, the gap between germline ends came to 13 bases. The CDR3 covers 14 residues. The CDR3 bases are TGTGCCAGCTGGTGGGGAAACACTGGAAACACCATATATTTT. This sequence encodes CASWWGNTGNTIYF.

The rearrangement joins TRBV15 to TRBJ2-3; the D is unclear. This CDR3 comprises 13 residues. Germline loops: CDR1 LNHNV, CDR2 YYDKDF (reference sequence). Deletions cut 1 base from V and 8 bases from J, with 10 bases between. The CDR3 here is CATSRGPLGTQYF. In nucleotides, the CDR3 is TGTGCCACCAGCAGAGGCCCCCTGGGTACGCAGTATTTT. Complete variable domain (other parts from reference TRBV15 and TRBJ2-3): DAMVIQNPRYQVTQFGKPVTLSCSQTLNHNVMYWYQQKSSQAPKLLFHYYDKDFNNEADTPDNFQSRRPNTSFCFLDIRSPGLGDTAMYLCATSRGPLGTQYFGPGTRLTVL.

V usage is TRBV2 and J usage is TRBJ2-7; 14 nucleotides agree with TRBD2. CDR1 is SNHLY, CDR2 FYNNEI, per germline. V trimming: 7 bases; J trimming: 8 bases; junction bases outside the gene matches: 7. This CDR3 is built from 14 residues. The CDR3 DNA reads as TGTGCCAGCACCGGGACTAGCGGGGGTAACCAGCAGTACTTC. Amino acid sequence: CASTGTSGGNQQYF.

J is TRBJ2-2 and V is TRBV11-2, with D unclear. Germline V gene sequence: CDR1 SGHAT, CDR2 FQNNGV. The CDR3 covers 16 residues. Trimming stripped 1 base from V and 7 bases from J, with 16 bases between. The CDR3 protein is CASSLAAQLAGGELFF. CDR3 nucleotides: TGTGCCAGCAGCTTAGCAGCGCAACTCGCCGGCGGGGAGCTGTTTTTT. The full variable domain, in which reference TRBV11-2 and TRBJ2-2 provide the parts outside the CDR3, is EAGVAQSPRYKIIEKRQSVAFWCNPISGHATLYWYQQILGQGPKLLIQFQNNGVVDDSQLPKDRFSAERLKGVDSTLKIQPAKLEDSAVYLCASSLAAQLAGGELFFGEGSRLTVL.

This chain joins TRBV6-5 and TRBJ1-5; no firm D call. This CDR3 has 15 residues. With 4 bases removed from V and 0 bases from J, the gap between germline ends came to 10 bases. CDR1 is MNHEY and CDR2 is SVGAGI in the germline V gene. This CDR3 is CASSLRSNSNQPQHF. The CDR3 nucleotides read TGTGCCAGCAGTTTAAGGTCTAATAGCAATCAGCCCCAGCATTTT.

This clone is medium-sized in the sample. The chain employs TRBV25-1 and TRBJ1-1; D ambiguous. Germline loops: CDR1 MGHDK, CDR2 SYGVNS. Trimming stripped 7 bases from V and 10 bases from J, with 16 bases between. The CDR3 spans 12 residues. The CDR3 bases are TGTGCCAGCACCAAAGCCGCAAAAGGAGCTTTCTTT. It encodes CASTKAAKGAFF.

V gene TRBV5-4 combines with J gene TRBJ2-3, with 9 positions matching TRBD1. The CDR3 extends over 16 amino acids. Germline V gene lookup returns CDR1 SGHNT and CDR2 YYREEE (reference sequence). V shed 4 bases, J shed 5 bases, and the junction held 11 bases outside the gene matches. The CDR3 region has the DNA TGTGCCAGCAGCGGGCGAACCGGGACAGGGATAGATACGCAGTATTTT. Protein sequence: CASSGRTGTGIDTQYF.

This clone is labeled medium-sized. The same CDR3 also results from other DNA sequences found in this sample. CDR3 sequence reads: CASSQRLSGNTIYF. The CDR3 nucleotides read TGCGCCAGCAGCCAAAGACTCTCTGGAAACACCATATATTTT. The rearrangement uses TRBV4-3 and TRBJ1-3, with no clear D. The CDR3 length is 14 residues. The V end was cut by 2 bases, the J end by 0 bases, with 5 bases between. Germline loops: CDR1 LGHNA, CDR2 YSLEER.

The CDR3: CASSMYRVGQPQHF. In DNA, the CDR3 is TGTGCCAGCAGTATGTACAGGGTGGGCCAGCCCCAGCATTTT. The V and J genes are TRBV28 and TRBJ1-5; weak D call: TRBD1 (6 bases). Trimming took 5 bases from V and 7 from J, leaving 15 bases between them. The CDR3 is 14 residues long. Germline V gene sequence: CDR1 MDHEN, CDR2 SYDVKM.

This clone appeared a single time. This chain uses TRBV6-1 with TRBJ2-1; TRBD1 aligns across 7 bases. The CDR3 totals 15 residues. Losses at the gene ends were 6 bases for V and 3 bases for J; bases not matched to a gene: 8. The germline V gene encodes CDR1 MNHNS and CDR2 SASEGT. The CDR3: CASRPPGQYYNEQFF. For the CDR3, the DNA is TGTGCCAGCAGACCACCGGGACAGTACTACAATGAGCAGTTCTTC.

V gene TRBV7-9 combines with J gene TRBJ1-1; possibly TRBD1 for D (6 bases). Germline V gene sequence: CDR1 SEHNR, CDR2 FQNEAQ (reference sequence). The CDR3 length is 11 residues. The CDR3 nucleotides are TGTGTAGTACAGGGGAACACTGAAGCTTTCTTT. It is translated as CVVQGNTEAFF.